This TCR beta chain was identified in a study of identical twins. TCRdb ran MiXCR on the 5' RACE reads and lists one entry per CDR3 protein. The sample records approximately 670,000 distinct CDR3 sequences, roughly 6.2% being singletons. Healthy Caucasians provided all donations. Study-level findings and limits: Cord blood's abundant beta clonotypes had fewer insertions, unlike memory repertoires. Zero-insertion analyses might be partly confounded by invariant T cells like MAIT and iNKT.

Germline CDR1 is SQVTM and CDR2 is ANQGSEA. This CDR3 spans 13 amino acids. Unmatched junction bases numbered 6, after V lost 4 bases and J lost 5 bases. This clonotype was recorded at least ten times. Antigen specificity is unknown. The gene calls are TRBV29-1 and TRBJ1-1, with TRBD1 identical over 8 bases. The receptor comes from a man between 18 and 35 years old in good health. Sequencing input: naive T cells sorted from blood. CDR3 sequence reads: CSVARTGRTEAFF. The CDR3 DNA sequence: TGCAGCGTTGCTAGGACAGGGCGAACTGAAGCTTTCTTT.